This T cell receptor (beta chain) was retrieved from a study of CD8+ T cells in alopecia areata. Study results and caveats: Scalp clonality and expanded CD8+ clones among the top 100 showed significant decreases with tofacitinib.

Treatment denoted: oral pan-JAK inhibitor, 5-10 mg twice daily. Regarding this clone: As yet, its antigen is unknown.

This CDR3 is built from 18 residues. Germline V gene data show CDR1 as SGHTA and CDR2 as FQGNSA. The V end was cut by 0 bases, the J end by 5 bases, with 23 bases between. Extracted RNA was reverse transcribed into cDNA, the sequencing template. Clones were read by immunoSEQ multiplex PCR, and TCRdb kept only the in-frame ones, dropping some. The table shows about 190,000 clones, with about 64% occurring only once. The genes are TRBV7-2 and TRBJ2-7; D perhaps matches TRBD1 (8 bases). The receptor's source is a human donor with alopecia areata. The sequenced sample was CD4+ T cells sorted from blood, obtained at week 4, from a patient treated with tofacitinib. CDR3 bases: TGTGCCAGCAGCTTAGCCGGGTACGGGACAGGTGCGGGGGACGAGCAGTACTTC. It translates to CASSLAGYGTGAGDEQYF.